The T cell receptor (beta chain) under discussion was sequenced for a study of response to subunit inactivated influenza vaccine. General study points: Few additional T cells are recruited per seasonal influenza vaccination, authors suggested.

TCRdb processed the RT-PCR reads anew with MiXCR; each CDR3 protein has one entry. Of about 480,000 distinct CDR3 sequences in the sample, roughly 9.7% are singletons; the top ten hold about 12%. This CDR3 is built from 13 residues. Trimming took off 3 bases at V and 7 bases at J, with 10 bases between the two ends. Germline V gives CDR1 DFQATT, CDR2 SNEGSKA (reference sequence). About this clonotype: Its antigen is as yet unknown.

The material was PBMCs from blood, obtained 40 to 50 days after vaccination. J is TRBJ1-6 and V is TRBV20-1; D is ambiguous. The source of this sequence is a man aged 45-60 years who received an inactivated influenza vaccine. The CDR3 sequence: CSARALGNSPLHF. The CDR3 DNA reads as TGCAGTGCTAGGGCACTGGGGAATTCACCCCTCCACTTT.